What follows are 11 T cell receptor beta chains derived from one specimen sequenced in a study of T cell changes during pregnancy in multiple sclerosis. Sequencing was performed with immunoSEQ multiplex PCR; in TCRdb, only in-frame clones are kept and a portion is missing. The table shows 70,000 to 100,000 clones, with 93% occurring only once. The source material was peripheral blood, sampled in the third trimester of pregnancy. The origin of the receptors is a female donor in good health, enrolled as a control in a pregnancy study.

The chain joins TRBV2 to TRBJ1-2; a weak D match, TRBD1 (5 bases). The CDR3 spans 13 residues. Germline CDR1 SNHLY, CDR2 FYNNEI. V lost 6 bases, J lost 8 bases, and 16 bases lay in between. The CDR3 region has the DNA TGTGCCAGCAGGACCAGCGGGACGTACGGCTACACCTTC. This codes for CASRTSGTYGYTF.

The chain recombines TRBV28 with TRBJ1-5; D is perhaps TRBD1 (6 bases). Trimming shortened V by 4 bases and J by 6 bases, and 16 bases separated the two germline ends. The CDR3 extends over 15 amino acids. Germline V gene lookup returns CDR1 MDHEN and CDR2 SYDVKM. The CDR3 spells CASSYDRMRSQPQHF. The CDR3 bases are TGTGCCAGCAGTTACGACAGGATGCGGAGTCAGCCCCAGCATTTT.

The genes are TRBV7-7 and TRBJ2-5, with a tentative D call TRBD1 (6 bases). The germline CDR1 and CDR2 sequences are SSHAT and FNYEAQ (reference sequence). Trimming took 5 bases from V and 4 from J, leaving 11 bases between them. This CDR3 comprises 13 residues. CDR3 sequence reads: CASSPTGGETQYF. The CDR3 nucleotides read TGTGCCAGCAGCCCGACAGGCGGAGAGACCCAGTACTTC.

This chain links TRBV6-4 with TRBJ2-1, with TRBD2 identical over 8 bases. J gave up 3 bases and V 4 bases, and 5 bases lay outside the gene matches. Germline assignment: CDR1 MRHNA and CDR2 SNTAGT. This CDR3 region has 15 residues. The CDR3 is CASSVASGSYNEQFF. The CDR3 nucleotides read TGTGCCAGCAGTGTGGCCAGCGGGAGCTACAATGAGCAGTTCTTC.

The V gene is TRBV28, the J gene TRBJ1-5; TRBD1 agrees at 7 bases. J lost 4 bases, V lost 1 base, and 4 bases had no gene match. Per germline, CDR1 MDHEN and CDR2 SYDVKM. This CDR3 comprises 15 residues. In nucleotides, the CDR3 is TGTGCCAGCAGTTTATTTCCAGGGGGGAATCAGCCCCAGCATTTT. Amino acids: CASSLFPGGNQPQHF. The variable domain in full, completed from reference TRBV28 and TRBJ1-5, reads DVKVTQSSRYLVKRTGEKVFLECVQDMDHENMFWYRQDPGLGLRLIYFSYDVKMKEKGDIPEGYSVSREKKERFSLILESASTNQTSMYLCASSLFPGGNQPQHFGDGTRLSIL.

The V gene is TRBV19, the J gene TRBJ1-2; D perhaps matches TRBD1 (6 bases). Germline assignment: CDR1 LNHDA and CDR2 SQIVND (reference sequence). CDR3 length: 14 residues. Trimming pared 5 bases from V and 8 bases from J, leaving 18 bases between. The CDR3 protein is CASSPTPTGYGYTF. The CDR3 region has the DNA TGTGCCAGTAGTCCGACCCCGACAGGTTACGGCTACACCTTC.

The chain links TRBV10-1 to TRBJ2-1; 7 nucleotides line up with TRBD1. The CDR3 spans 14 residues. Germline trimming cut 5 bases from V and 5 bases from J; bases unmatched to any gene: 6. Per germline, CDR1 WNHNN and CDR2 SYGVQD (reference sequence). The CDR3 region has the DNA TGCGCCAGCAGTAGACAGGGTATGGACAATGAGCAGTTCTTC. The encoded protein is CASSRQGMDNEQFF.

The genes are TRBV19 and TRBJ1-1; D might be TRBD1 (6 bases). The CDR3 sequence is 16 residues long. Trimming cost V 7 bases and J 0 bases, with 18 bases left between them. The germline gives CDR1 LNHDA, CDR2 SQIVND (reference sequence). The CDR3 DNA sequence: TGTGCCAGTACCCGCGACAGGTGGAATATGAACACTGAAGCTTTCTTT. As protein: CASTRDRWNMNTEAFF. The entire variable domain, with the rest obtained from reference TRBV19 and TRBJ1-1, is as follows: DGGITQSPKYLFRKEGQNVTLSCEQNLNHDAMYWYRQDPGQGLRLIYYSQIVNDFQKGDIAEGYSVSREKKESFPLTVTSAQKNPTAFYLCASTRDRWNMNTEAFFGQGTRLTVV.

The chain has TRBV7-9 and TRBJ1-1; D not certain. The CDR3 extends over 14 amino acids. The ends were cut back, 2 bases at V and 0 bases at J, with 7 bases in the middle. Germline CDR1 SEHNR, CDR2 FQNEAQ (reference sequence). In nucleotides, the CDR3 is TGTGCCAGCAGCTTAAGCAGGCTGAACACTGAAGCTTTCTTT. Translating gives CASSLSRLNTEAFF.

The rearrangement uses TRBV28 and TRBJ2-7; 11 bases match TRBD1. With 8 bases clipped from V and 2 bases from J, the junction kept 8 bases outside the gene matches. The CDR3 has 15 residues. Germline CDR1 MDHEN, CDR2 SYDVKM. CDR3 residues: CASRTGTGGPYEQYF. CDR3 in DNA: TGTGCCAGCCGGACCGGGACAGGGGGGCCCTACGAGCAGTACTTC.

This chain joins TRBV28 and TRBJ2-7; 9 bases are shared with TRBD1. J gave up 4 bases and V 9 bases, and 19 bases lay outside the gene matches. CDR1 is MDHEN, CDR2 SYDVKM, per germline. CDR3 length: 17 amino acids. This CDR3 reads CARIDGTGPFSGYEQYF. The CDR3, as DNA: TGTGCCAGGATCGATGGGACAGGGCCGTTCTCGGGATACGAGCAGTACTTC.